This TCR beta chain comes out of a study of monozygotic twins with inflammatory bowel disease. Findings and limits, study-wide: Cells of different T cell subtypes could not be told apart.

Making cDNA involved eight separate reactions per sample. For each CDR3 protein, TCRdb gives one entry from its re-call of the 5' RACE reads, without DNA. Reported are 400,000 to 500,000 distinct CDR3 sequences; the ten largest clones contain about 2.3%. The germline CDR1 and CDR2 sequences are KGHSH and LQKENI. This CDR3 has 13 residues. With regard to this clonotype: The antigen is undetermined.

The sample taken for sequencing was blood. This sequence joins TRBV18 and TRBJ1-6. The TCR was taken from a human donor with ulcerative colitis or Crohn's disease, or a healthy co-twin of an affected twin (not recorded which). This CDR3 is CASSPNENSPLHF.